This entry lists 14 T cell receptor beta chains sequenced from one sample in a study of tumor and adjacent non-tumor tissue in lung cancer. The template was RNA from unsorted bulk tissue. More than 3 cm separated this lung sample from the edge of the tumor. The library came from three nested PCR rounds adapted from ARM-PCR protocols. TCRdb called the multiplex PCR reads again in MiXCR, with one record for every CDR3 protein. The sample consists of more than 85,000 distinct CDR3 sequences, about 63% of them appearing once. The specimen was distant non-tumor lung tissue. These receptors were taken from a man in his 60s with non-small cell lung cancer.

In regard to this clonotype: Given a much more abundant clone one base away, this may be a read error. The missing conserved phenylalanine or tryptophan at the end of this CDR3 makes a read error likely. This chain uses TRBV5-4 with TRBJ2-5; 7 bases fit TRBD1. This CDR3 contains 13 residues. In germline, CDR1 is SGHNT, CDR2 YYREEE (reference sequence). V lost 5 bases to trimming and J lost 2 bases; unmatched junction nucleotides: 3. CDR3 nucleotides: TGTGCCAGCAGAACGGGACAGCAAGAGACCCAGTACATC. It yields the protein CASRTGQQETQYI.

The genes are TRBV6-2 or TRBV6-3 and TRBJ1-5, with D possibly being TRBD1 (5 bases). Per the germline V gene, CDR1 is MNHEY and CDR2 is SVGEGT. V was cut by 4 bases and J by 4 bases, with 20 bases left in between. The CDR3 runs to 17 residues. CDR3 loop: CASSFERGSSANQPQHF. CDR3 nucleotide sequence: TGTGCCAGCAGTTTTGAGCGGGGGTCGAGCGCTAATCAGCCCCAGCATTTT.

This clonotype has a single count. The chain combines TRBV12-3 or TRBV12-4 with TRBJ1-3; D unclear. V shed 5 bases and J shed 0 bases, with 11 bases lying between them. The CDR3 contains 15 residues. CDR3 amino acids: CASSLRESSGNTIYF. The CDR3 region has the DNA TGTGCCAGCAGTCTAAGGGAGAGCTCTGGAAACACCATATATTTT.

About this clonotype itself: At one boundary the junction diverges from the germline segment, which might be a read error. This chain joins TRBV5-6 and TRBJ1-1, with D possibly matching TRBD1 (5 bases). The CDR3 sequence is 19 residues long. Germline values: CDR1 SGHDT, CDR2 YYEEEE. The CDR3 reads CANSSPAARQTPHDTEAFF. The CDR3 coding sequence is TGTGCCAACAGCTCACCCGCGGCGAGACAGACACCTCATGACACTGAAGCTTTCTTT.

Points on this clonotype: Possible read error: a much larger clone is one base away. The chain recombines TRBV6-2 or TRBV6-3 with TRBJ1-2; TRBD1 agrees at 8 bases. The CDR3 length is 16 residues. CDR1 and CDR2 from the germline V gene are MNHEY and SVGEGT. The CDR3 loop is CASTVGTGPMGYGHTF. The DNA for the CDR3 is TGTGCCAGCACAGTCGGGACAGGCCCTATGGGCTATGGCCACACCTTC.

Details on this clonotype: One base away lies a much larger clone, so this may be a sequencing read error. The rearrangement links TRBV27 to TRBJ2-2; D ambiguous. This CDR3 comprises 10 residues. Per germline, CDR1 MNHEY and CDR2 SMNVEV (reference sequence). Deletions cut 8 bases from V and 10 bases from J, with 8 bases between. The CDR3 DNA sequence: TGTGCCAGCGGCTGGGAGGAGCTGTTTTTT. Amino acid sequence: CASGWEELFF.

To note about this clonotype: One end of the junction is discordant with germline, which a read error may explain. The chain combines TRBV19 with TRBJ2-2; a possible D gene is TRBD1 (5 bases). Germline values: CDR1 LNHDA, CDR2 SQIVND (reference sequence). The CDR3 covers 17 residues. The CDR3 loop reads CAGSLLTDLLFVGELFF. The CDR3 coding sequence is TGTGCCGGTAGTCTTCTGACAGACCTGTTATTCGTTGGGGAGCTGTTTTTT.

The genes are TRBV6-2 or TRBV6-3 and TRBJ1-1; 11 bases map to TRBD1. Per germline, CDR1 MNHEY and CDR2 SVGEGT. J gave up 10 bases and V 0 bases, and 16 bases lay outside the gene matches. The CDR3 is 18 residues long. CDR3 region: CASSYSRTGGGGRIRAFF. The DNA of the CDR3 is TGTGCCAGCAGTTACTCCCGGACAGGGGGCGGAGGGCGCATCCGAGCTTTCTTT.

The chain employs TRBV11-2 and TRBJ2-5; weak D call: TRBD2 (6 bases). The CDR3 is made up of 16 amino acids. V lost 4 bases and J 5 bases, leaving 20 bases between the germline ends. Germline-derived CDR1 and CDR2 are SGHAT and FQNNGV. The CDR3 here is CASSYAGRRVGETQYF. The CDR3 DNA follows: TGTGCCAGCAGCTACGCTGGGCGGAGGGTCGGGGAGACCCAGTACTTC.

This clonotype was detected once. A junction boundary mismatches the germline segment, possibly from a read error. The chain is built from TRBV6-2 or TRBV6-3 and TRBJ2-1, with 10 positions matching TRBD2. Germline V lookup: CDR1 MNHEY, CDR2 SVGEGT. The CDR3 is made up of 14 amino acids. The CDR3, as DNA: TGTGCTAGCAATGCCACTAGCGGGACCAATGAGCAGTTCTTC. Residues: CASNATSGTNEQFF.

The genes are TRBV28 and TRBJ2-2; D is unresolved. The length of the CDR3 is 15 residues. The V end lost 9 bases, the J end lost 10 bases, and 24 bases lay between the germline ends. CDR1 and CDR2 (germline): MDHEN, SYDVKM. CDR3 in DNA: TGTGCCAGTAGCCCATCTTATGGCTCCCCCGTGGAGCTGTTTTTT. Its protein is CASSPSYGSPVELFF.

Comments on this clonotype: The conserved phenylalanine or tryptophan normally closing the CDR3 is absent here, so this likely arose from a read error. It is unclear where the CDR3 begins or ends on the DNA, so no DNA is shown, and the CDR3 is as TCRdb lists it. The gene calls are TRBV12-3 or TRBV12-4 and TRBJ2-7; the listed D gene, TRBD1, was not tested against the DNA. The CDR3 numbers 14 amino acids, ends counted. The CDR3: CTSSFGQGPHEQYL.

In this sample, this clonotype turned up many times. This chain uses TRBV6-5 with TRBJ1-3; D gene unclear. The CDR3 spans 15 residues. The ends were cut back, 0 bases at V and 2 bases at J, with 8 bases in the middle. Germline V gives CDR1 MNHEY, CDR2 SVGAGI. The CDR3 loop reads CASSYSILTGNTIYF. DNA for the CDR3: TGTGCCAGCAGTTACTCGATTTTGACTGGAAACACCATATATTTT.

The genes are TRBV6-2 or TRBV6-3 and TRBJ2-7; no firm D call. Trimming shortened V by 2 bases and J by 2 bases, and 10 bases separated the two germline ends. Germline lookup yields CDR1 MNHEY and CDR2 SVGEGT. CDR3 length: 14 amino acids. For the CDR3, the DNA is TGTGCCAGCAGTTACAGAGTCGGAGCCTACGAGCAGTACTTC. Its translation is CASSYRVGAYEQYF.